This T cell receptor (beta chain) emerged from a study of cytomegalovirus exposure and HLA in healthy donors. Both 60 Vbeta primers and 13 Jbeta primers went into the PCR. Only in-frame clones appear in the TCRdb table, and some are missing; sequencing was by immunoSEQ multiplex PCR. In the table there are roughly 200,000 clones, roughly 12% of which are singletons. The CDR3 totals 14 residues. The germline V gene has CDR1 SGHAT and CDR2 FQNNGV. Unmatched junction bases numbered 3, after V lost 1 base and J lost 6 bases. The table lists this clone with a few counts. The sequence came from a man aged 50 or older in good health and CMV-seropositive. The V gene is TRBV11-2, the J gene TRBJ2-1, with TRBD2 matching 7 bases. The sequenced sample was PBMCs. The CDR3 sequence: CASSLAWGGNEQFF. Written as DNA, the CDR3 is TGTGCCAGCAGCTTAGCCTGGGGGGGCAATGAGCAGTTCTTC.